This T cell receptor beta chain was identified during a study of shared clonotypes between healthy human individuals. Study-wide background: Each donor had three CD4 naive, three CD4 memory, two CD8 naive and one CD8 memory plate.

Donation came from healthy HIV-negative adults that had no recent acute infections or vaccinations. The repertoire was sequenced with immunoSEQ multiplex PCR; TCRdb's copy has only in-frame clones and lacks some. This table has 2 million to 3 million clones, 80% to 95% appearing once. CDR1 and CDR2 (germline): MNHEY, SMNVEV (reference sequence). The CDR3 has 14 amino acids. V was cut by 8 bases and J by 4 bases, with 14 bases left in between. The sequencing sample was made of naive CD4+ T cells from PBMCs. Sample subset: CD45RA+ positively selected. V usage is TRBV27 and J usage is TRBJ1-4, with D hard to call. This receptor was identified in a man aged 18 to 30 in good health. Some clones in this sample may be carry-over from other donors' samples. CDR3 residues: CASGYTDHNEKLFF. CDR3 in DNA: TGTGCCAGCGGGTATACAGACCATAATGAAAAACTGTTTTTT.